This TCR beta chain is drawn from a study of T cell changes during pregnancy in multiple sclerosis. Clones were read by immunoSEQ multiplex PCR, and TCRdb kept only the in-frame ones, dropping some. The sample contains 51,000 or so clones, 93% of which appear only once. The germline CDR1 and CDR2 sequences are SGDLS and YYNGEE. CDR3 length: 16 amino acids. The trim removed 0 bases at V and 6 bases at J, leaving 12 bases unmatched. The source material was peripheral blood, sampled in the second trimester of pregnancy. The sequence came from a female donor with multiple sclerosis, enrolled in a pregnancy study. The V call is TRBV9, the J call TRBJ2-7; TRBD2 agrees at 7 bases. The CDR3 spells CASSVGGGGRAAEQYF. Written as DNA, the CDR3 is TGTGCCAGCAGCGTAGGGGGGGGTGGGAGGGCCGCCGAGCAGTACTTC.